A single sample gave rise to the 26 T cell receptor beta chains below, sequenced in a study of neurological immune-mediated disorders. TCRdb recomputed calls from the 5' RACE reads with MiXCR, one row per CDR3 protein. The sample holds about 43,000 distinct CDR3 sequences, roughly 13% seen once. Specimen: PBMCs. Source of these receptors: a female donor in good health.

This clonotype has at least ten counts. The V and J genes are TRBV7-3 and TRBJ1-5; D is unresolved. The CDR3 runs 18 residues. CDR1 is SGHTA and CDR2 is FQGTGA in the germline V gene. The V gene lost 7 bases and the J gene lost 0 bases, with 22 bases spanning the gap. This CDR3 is CASNAPAGRPSSNQPQHF. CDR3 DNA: TGTGCCAGCAACGCACCGGCGGGCCGACCCTCTAGCAATCAGCCCCAGCATTTT.

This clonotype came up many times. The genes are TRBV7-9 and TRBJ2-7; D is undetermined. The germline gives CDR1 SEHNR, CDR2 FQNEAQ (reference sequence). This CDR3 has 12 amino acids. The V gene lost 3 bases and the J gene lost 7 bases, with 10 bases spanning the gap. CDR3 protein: CASSFPSGEQYF. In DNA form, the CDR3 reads TGTGCCAGCAGCTTCCCTTCTGGGGAGCAGTACTTC.

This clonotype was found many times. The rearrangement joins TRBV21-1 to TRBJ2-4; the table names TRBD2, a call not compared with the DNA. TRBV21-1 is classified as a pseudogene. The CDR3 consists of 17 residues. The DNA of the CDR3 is TGTGCCAGCAGCAAAGTGGGGACGGCACTAGCCAAAAACATTCAGTACTTC. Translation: CASSKVGTALAKNIQYF.

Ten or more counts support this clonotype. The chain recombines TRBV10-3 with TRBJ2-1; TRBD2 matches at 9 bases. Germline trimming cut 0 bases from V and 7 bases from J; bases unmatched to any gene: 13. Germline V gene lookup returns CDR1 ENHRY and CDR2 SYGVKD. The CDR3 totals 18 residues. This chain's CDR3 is CAISESMIVSGRGNEQFF. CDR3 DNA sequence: TGTGCCATCAGTGAGTCGATGATTGTTAGCGGGAGAGGAAATGAGCAGTTCTTC.

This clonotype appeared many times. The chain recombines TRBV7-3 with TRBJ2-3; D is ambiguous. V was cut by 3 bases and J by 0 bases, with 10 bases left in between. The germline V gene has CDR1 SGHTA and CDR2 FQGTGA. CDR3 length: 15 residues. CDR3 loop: CASSFRLQSTDTQYF. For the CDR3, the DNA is TGTGCCAGCAGCTTCCGTCTTCAGAGCACAGATACGCAGTATTTT.

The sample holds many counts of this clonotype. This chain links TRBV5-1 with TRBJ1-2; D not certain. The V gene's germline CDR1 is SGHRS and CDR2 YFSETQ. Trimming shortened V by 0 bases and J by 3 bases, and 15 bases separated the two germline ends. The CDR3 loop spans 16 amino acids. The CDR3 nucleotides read TGCGCCAGCAGCTTGGGAGACTCCACCCGGGACTATGGCTACACCTTC. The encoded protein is CASSLGDSTRDYGYTF.

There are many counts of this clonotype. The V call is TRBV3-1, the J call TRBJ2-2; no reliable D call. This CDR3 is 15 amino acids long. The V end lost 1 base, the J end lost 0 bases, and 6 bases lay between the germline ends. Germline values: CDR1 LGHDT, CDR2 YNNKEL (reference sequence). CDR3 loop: CASSQGASNTGELFF. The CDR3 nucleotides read TGTGCCAGCAGCCAAGGGGCGTCGAACACCGGGGAGCTGTTTTTT.

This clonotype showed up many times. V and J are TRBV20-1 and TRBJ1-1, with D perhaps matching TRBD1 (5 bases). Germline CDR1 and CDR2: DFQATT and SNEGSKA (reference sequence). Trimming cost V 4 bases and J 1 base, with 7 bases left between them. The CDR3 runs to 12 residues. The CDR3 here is CSAIQGNTEAFF. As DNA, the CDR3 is TGCAGTGCTATTCAGGGGAACACTGAAGCTTTCTTT.

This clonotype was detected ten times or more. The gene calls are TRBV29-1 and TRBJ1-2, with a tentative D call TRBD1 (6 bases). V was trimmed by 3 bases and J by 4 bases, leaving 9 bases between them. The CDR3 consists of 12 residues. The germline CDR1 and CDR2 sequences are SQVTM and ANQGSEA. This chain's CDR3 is CSVEGGAYGYTF. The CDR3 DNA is TGCAGCGTTGAGGGGGGGGCCTATGGCTACACCTTC.

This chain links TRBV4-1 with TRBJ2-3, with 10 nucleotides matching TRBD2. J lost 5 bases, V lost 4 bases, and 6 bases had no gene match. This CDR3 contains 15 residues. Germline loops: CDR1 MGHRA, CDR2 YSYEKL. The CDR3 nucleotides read TGCGCCAGCAGCCGCGGAGCGGGGGGGCGAGATACGCAGTATTTT. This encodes CASSRGAGGRDTQYF.

In DNA form, the CDR3 reads TGTGCCGACAGGGGGACTAGCGGGAGTTGGGCCGAGGAGCTGTTTTTT. It yields the protein CADRGTSGSWAEELFF. This sequence joins TRBV9 and TRBJ2-2; 14 bases align to TRBD2. V gave up 10 bases and J gave up 10 bases; unmatched junction bases: 15. Germline assignment: CDR1 SGDLS and CDR2 YYNGEE. The CDR3 runs 16 residues.

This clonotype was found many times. The CDR3 DNA is TGTGCCAGCAGTCGACAGGGGGTCAATCAGCCCCAGCATTTT. It is translated as CASSRQGVNQPQHF. This sequence joins TRBV6-5 and TRBJ1-5; 9 bases map to TRBD1. After removal of 5 bases from V and 3 bases from J, the junction contained 2 bases not matched to a gene. This CDR3 has 14 residues. Germline V gives CDR1 MNHEY, CDR2 SVGAGI.

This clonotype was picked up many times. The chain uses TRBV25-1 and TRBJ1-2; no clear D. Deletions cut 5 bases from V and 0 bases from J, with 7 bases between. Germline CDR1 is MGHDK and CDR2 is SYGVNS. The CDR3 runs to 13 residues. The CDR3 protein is CASSPSANYGYTF. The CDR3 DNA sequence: TGTGCCAGCAGTCCCTCAGCTAACTATGGCTACACCTTC.

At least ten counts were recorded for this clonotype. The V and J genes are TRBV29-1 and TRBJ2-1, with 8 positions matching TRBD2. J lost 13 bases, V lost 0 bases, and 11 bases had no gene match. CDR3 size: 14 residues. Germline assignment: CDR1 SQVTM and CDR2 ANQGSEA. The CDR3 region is CSVEDPVTGGVQFF. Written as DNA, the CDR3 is TGCAGCGTTGAAGATCCCGTAACGGGAGGGGTCCAGTTCTTC.

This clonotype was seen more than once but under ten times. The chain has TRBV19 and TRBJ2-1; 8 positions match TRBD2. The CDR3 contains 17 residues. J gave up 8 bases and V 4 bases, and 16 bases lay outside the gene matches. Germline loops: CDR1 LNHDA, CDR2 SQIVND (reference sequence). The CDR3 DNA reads TGTGCCAGTAGTAGGGGGCTAGGGACTAGTGTTCGAGATGAGCAGTTCTTC. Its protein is CASSRGLGTSVRDEQFF.

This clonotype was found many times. The CDR3 protein is CSVERTGGTEAFF. DNA for the CDR3: TGCAGCGTTGAGCGGACAGGGGGCACTGAAGCTTTCTTT. The chain is built from TRBV29-1 and TRBJ1-1; 10 bases line up with TRBD1. This CDR3 region has 13 residues. The junction had 2 bases not matched to a gene; V was cut back by 3 bases and J by 4 bases. Germline V lookup: CDR1 SQVTM, CDR2 ANQGSEA.

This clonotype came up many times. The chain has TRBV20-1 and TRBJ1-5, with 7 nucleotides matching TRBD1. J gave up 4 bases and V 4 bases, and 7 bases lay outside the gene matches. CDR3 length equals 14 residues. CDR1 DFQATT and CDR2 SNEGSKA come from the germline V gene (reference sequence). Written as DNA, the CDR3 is TGCAGTGCTACGACGGGGGACAGAAATCAGCCCCAGCATTTT. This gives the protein CSATTGDRNQPQHF.

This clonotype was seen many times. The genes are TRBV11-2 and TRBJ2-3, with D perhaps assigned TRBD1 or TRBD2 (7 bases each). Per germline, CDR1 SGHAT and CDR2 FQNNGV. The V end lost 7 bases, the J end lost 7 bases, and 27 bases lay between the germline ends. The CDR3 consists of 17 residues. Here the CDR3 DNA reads TGTGCCAGCACCAGGGGAGGGGGCAGTGGGGATTTATATACGCAGTATTTT. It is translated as CASTRGGGSGDLYTQYF.

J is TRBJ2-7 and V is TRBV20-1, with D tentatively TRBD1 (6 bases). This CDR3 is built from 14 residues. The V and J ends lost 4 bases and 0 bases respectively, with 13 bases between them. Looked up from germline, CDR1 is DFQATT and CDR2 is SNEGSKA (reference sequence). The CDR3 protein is CSAIRTASSYEQYV. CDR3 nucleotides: TGCAGTGCTATCAGGACAGCTAGCTCCTACGAGCAGTACGTC.

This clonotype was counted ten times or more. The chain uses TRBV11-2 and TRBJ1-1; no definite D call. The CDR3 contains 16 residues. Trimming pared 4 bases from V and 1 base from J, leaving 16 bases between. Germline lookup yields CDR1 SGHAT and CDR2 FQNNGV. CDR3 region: CASSSRGSTRNTEAFF. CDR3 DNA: TGTGCCAGCAGCTCCCGTGGATCGACCAGGAACACTGAAGCTTTCTTT.

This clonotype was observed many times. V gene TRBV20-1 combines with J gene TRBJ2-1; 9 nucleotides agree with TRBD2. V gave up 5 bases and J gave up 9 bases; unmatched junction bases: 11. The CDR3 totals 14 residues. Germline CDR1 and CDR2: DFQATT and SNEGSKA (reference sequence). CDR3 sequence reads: CSAPTVVAGVEQFF. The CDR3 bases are TGCAGTGCTCCTACGGTAGTAGCGGGAGTTGAGCAGTTCTTC.

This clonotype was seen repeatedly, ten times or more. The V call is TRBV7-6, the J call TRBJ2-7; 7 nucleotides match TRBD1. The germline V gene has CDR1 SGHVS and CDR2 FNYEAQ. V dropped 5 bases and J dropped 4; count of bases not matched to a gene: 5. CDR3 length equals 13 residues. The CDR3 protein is CASSPNRGYEQYF. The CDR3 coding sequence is TGTGCCAGCAGCCCCAACAGGGGATACGAGCAGTACTTC.

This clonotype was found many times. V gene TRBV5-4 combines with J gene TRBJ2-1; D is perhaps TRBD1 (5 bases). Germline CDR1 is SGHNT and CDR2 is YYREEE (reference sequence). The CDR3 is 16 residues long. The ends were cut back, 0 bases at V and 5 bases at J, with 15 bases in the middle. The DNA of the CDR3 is TGTGCCAGCAGCTTGGGTAAGGGGCAGGCCAACAATGAGCAGTTCTTC. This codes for CASSLGKGQANNEQFF.

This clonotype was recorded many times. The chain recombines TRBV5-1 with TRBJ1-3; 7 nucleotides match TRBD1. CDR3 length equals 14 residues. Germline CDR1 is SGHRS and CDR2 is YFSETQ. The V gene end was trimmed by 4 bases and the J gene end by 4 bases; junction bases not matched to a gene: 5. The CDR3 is CASSPGQPGNTIYF. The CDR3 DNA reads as TGCGCCAGCAGCCCGGGACAGCCGGGAAACACCATATATTTT.

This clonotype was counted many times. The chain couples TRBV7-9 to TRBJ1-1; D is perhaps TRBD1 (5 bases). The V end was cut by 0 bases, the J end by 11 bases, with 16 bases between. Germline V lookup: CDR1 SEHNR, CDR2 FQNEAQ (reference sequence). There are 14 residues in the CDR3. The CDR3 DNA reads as TGTGCCAGCAGCTTAGCCGGGACGGTGAATGCCGCTTTCTTT. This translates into CASSLAGTVNAAFF.

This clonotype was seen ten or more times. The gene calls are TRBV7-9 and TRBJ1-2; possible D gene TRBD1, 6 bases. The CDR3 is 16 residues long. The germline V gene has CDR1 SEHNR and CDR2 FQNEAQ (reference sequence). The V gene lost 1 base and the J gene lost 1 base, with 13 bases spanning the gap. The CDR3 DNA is TGTGCCAGCAGCTTAGAATGGGGGGGCAGTAACTATGGCTACACCTTC. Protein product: CASSLEWGGSNYGYTF.